Shown below are 17 T cell receptor beta chains from a single sample sequenced in a study of OX40 agonist ivuxolimab in advanced cancers. The data were produced by immunoSEQ multiplex PCR, yet TCRdb's version contains in-frame clones alone and is incomplete. The sample has about 80,000 clones, roughly 84% seen once. This material consisted of CD4+ or CD8+ T cells sorted from blood, taken in a trial of the OX40 agonist ivuxolimab. All receptors derive from an adult with an advanced solid tumor such as melanoma, head and neck, liver or kidney cancer.

The chain uses TRBV6-1 and TRBJ1-1; D gene ambiguous. V lost 7 bases and J lost 5, with 20 bases in between. The CDR3 length is 15 residues. CDR1 and CDR2 from the germline V gene are MNHNS and SASEGT. CDR3 protein: CASTPKRAGDTEAFF. CDR3 nucleotides: TGTGCCAGCACCCCGAAGAGGGCAGGAGATACTGAAGCTTTCTTT.

Concerning this clone: The junction and the germline gene differ at one end; a read error may be behind it. This chain links TRBV7-7 with TRBJ2-3; TRBD1 aligns across 11 bases. This CDR3 has 14 residues. From germline, CDR1 is SSHAT and CDR2 FNYEAQ (reference sequence). DNA of the CDR3: TGTGCCAGCAGCCGGACAGGGGGCACCGATACGCAGTATTTT. It is translated as CASSRTGGTDTQYF.

V usage is TRBV28 and J usage is TRBJ2-7; unclear D gene. Trimming shortened V by 3 bases and J by 0 bases, and 3 bases separated the two germline ends. The germline V gene has CDR1 MDHEN and CDR2 SYDVKM. The CDR3 sequence is 12 residues long. The CDR3 loop is CASSFHSYEQYF. The CDR3 coding sequence is TGTGCCAGCAGTTTCCACTCCTACGAGCAGTACTTC. The full variable domain, with the rest looked up from reference TRBV28 and TRBJ2-7, is DVKVTQSSRYLVKRTGEKVFLECVQDMDHENMFWYRQDPGLGLRLIYFSYDVKMKEKGDIPEGYSVSREKKERFSLILESASTNQTSMYLCASSFHSYEQYFGPGTRLTVT.

The chain carries TRBV6-5 and TRBJ2-3, with D perhaps TRBD1 (6 bases). Deletions cut 0 bases from V and 7 bases from J, with 14 bases between. This CDR3 has 15 residues. CDR1 and CDR2 (germline): MNHEY, SVGAGI. The CDR3 protein is CASSYSGARTHTQYF. As DNA, the CDR3 is TGTGCCAGCAGTTACTCGGGGGCGCGGACTCATACGCAGTATTTT.

This chain connects TRBV28 to TRBJ1-2; the D gene is possibly TRBD1 (6 bases). Trimming stripped 3 bases from V and 8 bases from J, with 13 bases between. The CDR3 consists of 13 residues. CDR1 and CDR2 (germline): MDHEN, SYDVKM. The chain's CDR3 is CASSLSGGLGYTF. In nucleotides, the CDR3 is TGTGCCAGCAGTTTGTCGGGGGGGCTGGGCTACACCTTC.

The chain recombines TRBV7-2 with TRBJ2-2; no firm D call. Germline V gene data show CDR1 as SGHTA and CDR2 as FQGNSA. This CDR3 comprises 15 residues. V gave up 1 base and J gave up 2 bases, with 8 bases separating them. CDR3 amino acids: CASSLGISNTGELFF. The CDR3 DNA reads TGTGCCAGCAGCTTAGGAATTAGCAACACCGGGGAGCTGTTTTTT. Variable domain in full (rest from reference TRBV7-2 and TRBJ2-2): GAGVSQSPSNKVTEKGKDVELRCDPISGHTALYWYRQSLGQGLEFLIYFQGNSAPDKSGLPSDRFSAERTGGSVSTLTIQRTQQEDSAVYLCASSLGISNTGELFFGEGSRLTVL.

The chain has TRBV28 and TRBJ2-7, with D maybe TRBD2 (5 bases). The CDR3 runs to 14 residues. With 7 bases removed from V and 0 bases from J, the gap between germline ends came to 13 bases. Germline V lookup: CDR1 MDHEN, CDR2 SYDVKM. CDR3 in amino acids: CASNTAGGSYEQYV. CDR3 coding DNA: TGTGCCAGCAATACGGCGGGTGGCTCCTACGAGCAGTACGTC.

A single count supports this clone. J is TRBJ1-2 and V is TRBV28, with 7 nucleotides matching TRBD1. CDR1 and CDR2 from the germline V gene are MDHEN and SYDVKM. CDR3 length equals 13 residues. V gave up 5 bases and J gave up 6 bases; unmatched junction bases: 6. Written as DNA, the CDR3 is TGTGCCAGCAGTGGCCGGGACAGACATGGCTACACCTTC. It encodes CASSGRDRHGYTF.

This clone was picked up one time. This chain uses TRBV11-2 with TRBJ2-5, with D unclear. V gave up 0 bases and J gave up 2 bases, with 16 bases separating them. Germline V CDR1 and CDR2: SGHAT, FQNNGV. This CDR3 contains 17 residues. The CDR3 nucleotides read TGTGCCAGCAGCTTAGATTATGCAGCCGCTTCTCAAGAGACCCAGTACTTC. Amino acids: CASSLDYAAASQETQYF.

The chain recombines TRBV10-3 with TRBJ1-1, with a possible D match to TRBD1 (5 bases). The ends were cut back, 7 bases at V and 6 bases at J, with 21 bases in the middle. Germline CDR1 ENHRY, CDR2 SYGVKD. The CDR3 has 15 residues. CDR3 protein: CAITLDGPGRSEAFF. The CDR3 nucleotides read TGTGCCATCACTCTCGACGGCCCAGGGAGGTCTGAAGCTTTCTTT.

V gene TRBV19 combines with J gene TRBJ2-3; the D gene is possibly TRBD1 (5 bases). V lost 4 bases, J lost 6 bases, and 17 bases lay in between. CDR1 is LNHDA, CDR2 SQIVND, per germline (reference sequence). CDR3 size: 15 residues. The CDR3 DNA reads TGTGCCAGTAGTACCCTCTACTTAAAGGGGGATACGCAGTATTTT. Its protein is CASSTLYLKGDTQYF.

V and J are TRBV7-9 and TRBJ1-1; D is unresolved. Trimming shortened V by 1 base and J by 6 bases, and 15 bases separated the two germline ends. CDR1 is SEHNR, CDR2 FQNEAQ, per germline (reference sequence). The CDR3 spans 15 residues. The CDR3, as DNA: TGTGCCAGCAGCTTAGAGGAAGTCCGAGGGTCTGAAGCTTTCTTT. It yields the protein CASSLEEVRGSEAFF.

CDR3 loop: CASSGTGGYSNQPQHF. The DNA for the CDR3 is TGTGCCAGCAGTGGGACAGGGGGCTATAGCAATCAGCCCCAGCATTTT. J is TRBJ1-5 and V is TRBV2, with 11 bases matching TRBD1. Per germline, CDR1 SNHLY and CDR2 FYNNEI. The CDR3 extends over 16 amino acids. The V gene end was trimmed by 4 bases and the J gene end by 0 bases; junction bases not matched to a gene: 2.

This sequence joins TRBV6-5 and TRBJ2-7, with TRBD2 as a possible D gene (7 bases). Trimming took 9 bases from V and 0 from J, leaving 9 bases between them. The CDR3 covers 12 residues. CDR1 is MNHEY, CDR2 SVGAGI, per germline. The CDR3 is CASRGASYEQYV. The CDR3 DNA sequence: TGTGCCAGTCGGGGGGCCTCCTACGAGCAGTACGTC.

This chain's CDR3 is CASSLGRKTDTQYF. CDR3 in DNA: TGTGCCAGCAGCTTGGGCAGGAAGACAGATACGCAGTATTTT. V is TRBV7-9 and J is TRBJ2-3, with no clear D. This CDR3 comprises 14 residues. Germline values: CDR1 SEHNR, CDR2 FQNEAQ (reference sequence). Deletions cut 3 bases from V and 3 bases from J, with 10 bases between.

The chain carries TRBV28 and TRBJ2-7; D is possibly TRBD2 (7 bases). Between the trimmed V and J ends, which lost 5 bases and 0 bases, there was a span of 14 bases. There are 15 residues in the CDR3. Germline V gives CDR1 MDHEN, CDR2 SYDVKM. The CDR3 sequence is CASSLGGLSSYEQYV. The DNA of the CDR3 is TGTGCCAGCAGTCTGGGGGGGCTATCCTCCTACGAGCAGTACGTC.

The J gene is TRBJ2-4, the V gene TRBV7-9; no reliable D call. The CDR3 consists of 12 residues. Germline CDR1 SEHNR, CDR2 FQNEAQ (reference sequence). V was trimmed by 1 base and J by 12 bases, leaving 10 bases between them. The CDR3 reads CASSLVSMNQYF. Written as DNA, the CDR3 is TGTGCCAGCAGCTTAGTCAGTATGAATCAGTACTTC.